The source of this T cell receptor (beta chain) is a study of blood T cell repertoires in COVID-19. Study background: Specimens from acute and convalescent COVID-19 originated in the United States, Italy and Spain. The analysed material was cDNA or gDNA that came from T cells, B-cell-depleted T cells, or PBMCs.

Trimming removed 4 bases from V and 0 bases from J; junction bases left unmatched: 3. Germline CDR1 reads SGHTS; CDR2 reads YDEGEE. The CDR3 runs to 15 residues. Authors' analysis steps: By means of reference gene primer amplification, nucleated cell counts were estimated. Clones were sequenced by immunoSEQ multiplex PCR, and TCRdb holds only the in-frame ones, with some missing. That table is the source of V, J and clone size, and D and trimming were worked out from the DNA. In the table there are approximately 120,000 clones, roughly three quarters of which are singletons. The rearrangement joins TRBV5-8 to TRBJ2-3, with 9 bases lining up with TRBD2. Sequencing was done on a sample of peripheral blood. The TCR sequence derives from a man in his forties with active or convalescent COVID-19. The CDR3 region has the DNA TGTGCCAGCAGCCGTGGACTAGCGAGCACAGATACGCAGTATTTT. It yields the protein CASSRGLASTDTQYF.